This T cell receptor (beta chain) derives from a study of beta chain features in type 1 diabetes. Study as a whole: Regarding age, gender and cell yields, patients proved similar to healthy donors.

The trim removed 4 bases at V and 6 bases at J, leaving 9 bases unmatched. CDR3 length equals 16 residues. CDR1 and CDR2 from the germline V gene are KGHSH and LQKENI. Points from the study as a whole: Cells expressing TCR highly could be over-represented by cDNA sequencing. Comparison showed that naive, central memory and Treg TCRB repertoires appeared more similar among patients than among healthy donors.

Every bit of the isolated RNA underwent reverse transcription, so sequencing read expressed TCRB transcripts. Roughly 3.6 million reads were obtained on average from naive, central memory and regulatory T cell samples. TCRdb keeps only in-frame clones here, not all; method: immunoSEQ multiplex PCR. The data contain more than 300,000 clones, approximately 15% of them singletons. This clone was counted between two and nine times. Its specificity is unknown. The sequence was collected from a woman aged 18-29 years in good health. The chain has TRBV18 and TRBJ1-5, with 10 bases identical to TRBD1. The sample consisted of naive CD4+ T cells from blood. The CDR3 DNA reads as TGTGCCAGCTCACTCACCGCGGGACAGGGGTCTCAGCCCCAGCATTTT. Protein product: CASSLTAGQGSQPQHF.